This T cell receptor (beta chain) was documented in a study of shared clonotypes between healthy human individuals (dated by TCRdb to 2018 to 2021). Study-wide context: The cohort comprised a couple of women and three men aged 18 to 49 years. For each donor, CD4 naive and CD4 memory were each given three plates, CD8 naive was given two plates, and CD8 memory was given one plate. Blood TCR repertoires of about five healthy adults were deeply sequenced to estimate repertoire size and the extent of clonotype sharing between individuals. Different laboratories and diverse techniques were used to prepare libraries and sequence TCR repertoires, to increase sequencing depth and limit assay-specific biases. Per donor, leukapheresis produced somewhere between about 0.8 and 9.5 billion PBMCs.

Overall study outcomes, separate from this receptor: About 4.5% of naive CD4, roughly 3.6% of naive CD8, approximately 2% of memory CD4, and approximately 0.4% of memory CD8 clonotypes were shared across several donors. Pairwise subsampling indicated that sequencing depth was expected to affect the degree of clonotype sharing among donors. Incomplete sequencing was indicated by rarefaction of sorted-subset datasets, despite the large sequencing depth. The genetic and exposure-history diversity represented was limited by the small number of donors. Naive subsets generally had larger estimated clonotype richness than memory subsets. Only blood was sampled, and tissue TCR repertoires likely differ from those in blood. Clonotypes shared by all four sorted-subset donors showed higher generation probabilities than non-shared clonotypes.

The donors were healthy, HIV-negative adults who had no recently reported acute infections or vaccinations. All donors were Caucasian adults living in Nashville, Tennessee, USA. Magnetic negative selection was used to enrich CD4+ T cells, after which naive cells were positively selected on CD45RA and the negative fraction became the memory subset. After blood collection by leukapheresis, PBMCs were isolated using Ficoll-Histopaque density gradient centrifugation and then cryopreserved in the vapor phase of liquid nitrogen. Analytical flow cytometry was used to check the purity and quantity of every magnetically sorted T cell population. Genomic DNA was isolated from every sorted fraction and measured by UV absorbance on a Nanodrop 2000c. TCR CDR3 regions were amplified from genomic DNA by multiplex PCR using the deep immunoSEQ assay. Genomic DNA extracted from each cell subset was distributed evenly over all wells of several immunoSEQ 96-well plates, and each plate served as one replicate. For sorted subsets, 150 to 250 ng of genomic DNA, equivalent to some 30,000 T cell genomes, went into each replicate PCR. The purified libraries were quantified using a Qubit 3.0 fluorometer, sized with a Bioanalyzer 2100, and then quantified again using the KAPA Library Quantification kit. Every immunoSEQ 96-well plate was sequenced on a separate single-read 150-cycle Illumina NextSeq 550 flow cell. Turning to the authors' computational methods: Because the immunoSEQ output included only junctional sequences and no quality scores, the filtering could not be the same as the filtering used for full-length reads. To assign V/J genes and CDR3, sequences were annotated using PyIR, a Python wrapper for IgBLAST v1.9, with IMGT germline references. Reads with weak V/J assignments (E-value above 1e-6), missing CDR3, stop codons, out-of-frame junctions, or ambiguous translated residues were removed. V3J clonotypes were defined as sequences sharing the same inferred V gene, J gene, and CDR3 amino acid sequence. Percentage overlap between repertoires was computed as shared unique clonotypes divided by the size of the smaller repertoire. Three approaches were used to assess repertoire richness: RTK rarefaction, the Chao1 estimator, and Recon v2.1 estimates of unobserved clonotypes. For all TCRbeta clonotypes obtained by the gDNA method from several donors, generation probabilities were computed with OLGA. This immuneACCESS table, as held by TCRdb, lists in-frame sequences with V and J called but not all clones. Of the missing ones, under half trace to an unresolved V gene in checked studies; the others have no known cause. The D gene and trimming were derived from the DNA, and the V and J assignments and clone size from that table. The sample yields almost 750,000 clones; just under 75% were counted once. The top ten hold around 1.8% of the sample.

As to this clone: It has no known antigen specificity. The record has no base qualities; no much larger clone is one base away.

The specimen was memory CD4+ T cells sorted from blood. This specimen's cell subset or site label, per the study, means: CD45RA-negative fraction. This receptor was identified in a woman aged 30 to 39 in good health.

This receptor carries the CDR3 CASSLAQGLMALQETQYF. The nucleotide sequence is TGCGCCAGCAGCTTGGCCCAGGGTCTTATGGCGCTCCAAGAGACCCAGTACTTC. The chain uses TRBV5-1 and TRBJ2-5; a tentative D match to TRBD1 spans 5 bases. From a lookup of the germline V gene, CDR1 and CDR2 are SGHRS and YFSETQ. CDR3 length: 18 amino acids, cysteine to phenylalanine. Left in the record is the CDR3 DNA by itself, 54 bases read in frame from the first base. The junction shows trimming of 0 bases on V and 1 base on J, plus 19 bases between the germline ends.